One sample yielded the 4 T cell receptor beta chains listed below, sequenced in a study of a mutant IDH1 vaccine in newly diagnosed glioma. Measured with immunoSEQ multiplex PCR; TCRdb has only the in-frame clones, and not every one. The sample has around 41,000 clones, 78% seen once. Their specific antigens are unknown. The time point denotes: week 23, last vaccination. Doses of 300 ug of mutant IDH1 20-mer peptide were given with topical imiquimod. Here the sequenced sample was PBMCs, taken from a glioma patient whose treatment included an IDH1 peptide vaccine. The receptors were sampled from a woman in her forties with glioma. Some clones in this sample may be carry-over from other donors' samples.

This chain joins TRBV7-2 and TRBJ1-2, with TRBD1 matching 12 bases. The junction had 9 bases not matched to a gene; V was cut back by 0 bases and J by 4 bases. This CDR3 region has 18 residues. Germline CDR1 and CDR2: SGHTA and FQGNSA. The CDR3 sequence is CASSLAGTGGVQVYGYTF. CDR3 nucleotides: TGTGCCAGCAGCTTAGCAGGGACAGGGGGCGTCCAAGTCTATGGCTACACCTTC.

This sequence joins TRBV4-3 and TRBJ2-7; TRBD2 matches at 8 bases. This CDR3 comprises 15 residues. The trim removed 0 bases at V and 3 bases at J, leaving 4 bases unmatched. CDR1 and CDR2 (germline): LGHNA, YSLEER. The CDR3 DNA follows: TGCGCCAGCAGCCAAGAGGGGCGGGGGGACTACGAGCAGTACTTC. Residues: CASSQEGRGDYEQYF.

J is TRBJ2-5 and V is TRBV11-2; 12 nucleotides line up with TRBD2. Germline V gene sequence: CDR1 SGHAT, CDR2 FQNNGV. The length of the CDR3 is 14 residues. J gave up 5 bases and V 3 bases, and 1 base lay outside the gene matches. CDR3 amino acids: CASSLTSGGETQYF. The CDR3 nucleotides are TGTGCCAGCAGCTTGACTAGCGGGGGTGAGACCCAGTACTTC.

CDR3 DNA: TGTGCCAGTAGTATCGGTGAAAGGGGGGTCGGGGAGCTGTTTTTT. The encoded protein is CASSIGERGVGELFF. The genes are TRBV19 and TRBJ2-2; either TRBD1 or TRBD2 may fit D (6 bases each). The germline V gene has CDR1 LNHDA and CDR2 SQIVND (reference sequence). There are 15 residues in the CDR3. V was trimmed by 3 bases and J by 7 bases, leaving 15 bases between them.